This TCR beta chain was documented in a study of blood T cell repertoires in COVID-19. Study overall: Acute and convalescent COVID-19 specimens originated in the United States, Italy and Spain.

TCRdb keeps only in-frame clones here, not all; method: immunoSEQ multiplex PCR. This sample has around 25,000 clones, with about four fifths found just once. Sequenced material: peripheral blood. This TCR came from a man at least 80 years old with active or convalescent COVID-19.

The CDR3 region has the DNA TGTGCCAGCAGTGAAGTTCTAGGTCGTGCTAGCACAGATACGCAGTATTTT. This gives the protein CASSEVLGRASTDTQYF. The rearrangement uses TRBV6-1 and TRBJ2-3; no firm D call. Trimming removed 1 base from V and 0 bases from J, with 14 bases in between. This CDR3 contains 17 residues. The germline V gene encodes CDR1 MNHNS and CDR2 SASEGT.